These T cell receptor beta chains were read from a single sample in a study of blood T cell repertoires in COVID-19. Here immunoSEQ multiplex PCR was the method, and the copy in TCRdb shows in-frame clones only, minus some. In the table there are 70,000 or so clones, roughly 90% of which are singletons. The material sequenced was peripheral blood. Source of these receptors: a man in his fifties or sixties with acute or convalescent COVID-19. CDR3s include the opening cysteine and the closing phenylalanine or tryptophan. Fields, in order: V gene, clone size, J gene, D gene, CDR3 length, CDR3 protein, CDR3 DNA. The D gene is left open where the match is weak. Expanded clones are given a class, and other clones once, few, many or no size at all.

>TRBV12-3/TRBV12-4|-|TRBJ2-5|-|11
CASSLLETQYF
TGTGCCAGCAGTTTACTAGAGACCCAGTACTTC
>TRBV6-6|-|TRBJ1-1|TRBD1|14
CASSLQGENTEAFF
TGTGCCAGCAGTTTACAGGGGGAGAACACTGAAGCTTTCTTT
>TRBV19|-|TRBJ2-5|TRBD2|15
CASSTRLGGWETQYF
TGTGCCAGTAGTACCCGACTCGGGGGGTGGGAGACCCAGTACTTC
>TRBV10-3|-|TRBJ2-5|TRBD2|13
CAIGSGSSETQYF
TGTGCCATCGGTAGCGGGAGTTCGGAGACCCAGTACTTC
>TRBV12-3/TRBV12-4|-|TRBJ2-2|TRBD1|12
CASRQGAGELFF
TGTGCCAGCAGACAGGGGGCCGGGGAGCTGTTTTTT
>TRBV7-9|-|TRBJ2-5|-|14
CASSLSRSQETQYF
TGTGCCAGCAGCTTGAGCAGGTCCCAAGAGACCCAGTACTTC
>TRBV5-1|few|TRBJ2-7|-|14
CASSPTGGSYEQYF
TGCGCCAGCAGCCCCACAGGCGGCTCCTACGAGCAGTACTTC
>TRBV2|-|TRBJ2-1|-|15
CASRVAVQDYNEQFF
TGTGCCAGCAGAGTAGCGGTGCAAGACTACAATGAGCAGTTCTTC
>TRBV14|-|TRBJ1-2|TRBD1|15
CASSPILGQDYGYTF
TGTGCCAGCAGTCCAATTCTGGGACAGGACTATGGCTACACCTTC
>TRBV5-1|-|TRBJ2-1|TRBD2|16
CASYRGGGSSYNEQFF
TGCGCCAGCTACCGGGGGGGAGGGAGCTCCTACAATGAGCAGTTCTTC
>TRBV28|-|TRBJ2-7|-|16
CASSPLPGQRGREQYF
TGTGCCAGCAGTCCCCTCCCGGGACAAAGGGGCCGCGAGCAGTACTTC
>TRBV7-3|-|TRBJ1-1|-|13
CASSNRANTEAFF
TGTGCCAGCAGCAACAGGGCGAACACTGAAGCTTTCTTT
>TRBV7-9|-|TRBJ2-2|TRBD2|16
CASSFGGGINTGELFF
TGTGCCAGCAGCTTCGGCGGGGGGATAAACACCGGGGAGCTGTTTTTT
>TRBV18|-|TRBJ1-3|-|13
CASSPSGRNTIYF
TGTGCCAGCTCACCATCAGGGAGAAACACCATATATTTT
>TRBV6-1|-|TRBJ1-6|-|14
CASSELFHNSPLHF
TGTGCCAGCAGTGAACTATTCCATAATTCACCCCTCCACTTT
>TRBV19|-|TRBJ1-2|-|12
CASKQGAYGYTF
TGTGCCAGTAAACAGGGAGCCTATGGCTACACCTTC
>TRBV24-1|-|TRBJ1-1|TRBD1|16
CATSDHGQGDRAEAFF
TGTGCCACCAGTGACCATGGACAGGGAGATCGGGCTGAAGCTTTCTTT
>TRBV7-9|-|TRBJ2-3|TRBD2|16
CASSPTLAGYTDTQYF
TGTGCCAGCAGCCCAACACTAGCGGGTTACACAGATACGCAGTATTTT
>TRBV19|once|TRBJ2-1|TRBD1|14
CASSAGQGRNEQFF
TGTGCCAGTAGCGCGGGACAGGGAAGGAATGAGCAGTTCTTC
>TRBV9|-|TRBJ1-1|-|14
CASSPLPENTEAFF
TGTGCCAGCAGCCCCCTACCCGAGAACACTGAAGCTTTCTTT
>TRBV7-9|-|TRBJ1-1|TRBD1|18
CASSPLEDWTGMYTEAFF
TGTGCCAGCAGCCCACTCGAGGACTGGACAGGAATGTACACTGAAGCTTTCTTT
>TRBV9|-|TRBJ2-2|-|16
CASSVPQGMDTGELFF
TGTGCCAGCAGCGTACCGCAGGGTATGGACACCGGGGAGCTGTTTTTT
>TRBV3-1/TRBV3-2|-|TRBJ2-1|-|12
CASSQTYNEQFF
TGTGCCAGCAGCCAAACTTACAATGAGCAGTTCTTC
>TRBV30|-|TRBJ2-7|TRBD2|16
CAWSLLAGGSSYEQYF
TGTGCCTGGAGCCTTTTAGCGGGGGGGAGCTCCTACGAGCAGTACTTC
>TRBV6-5|-|TRBJ2-7|-|14
CASSSPDRVYEQYF
TGTGCCAGCAGTTCTCCAGACAGAGTCTACGAGCAGTACTTC
>TRBV6-5|-|TRBJ1-2|-|15
CASSYFGGAVDGYTF
TGTGCCAGCAGTTACTTTGGGGGCGCGGTCGATGGCTACACCTTC
>TRBV24-1|-|TRBJ2-1|-|15
CATSDPRKPYNEQFF
TGTGCCACCAGTGATCCGCGAAAGCCTTACAATGAGCAGTTCTTC
>TRBV11-2|few|TRBJ2-5|TRBD2|14
CASSSGTTGETQYF
TGTGCCAGCAGCTCCGGGACTACTGGCGAGACCCAGTACTTC
>TRBV7-6|-|TRBJ2-4|TRBD2|15
CASSPVAGEGNIQYF
TGTGCCAGCAGCCCCGTAGCGGGAGAGGGAAACATTCAGTACTTC
>TRBV7-3|-|TRBJ2-3|TRBD2|16
CASSLATSGLTDTQYF
TGTGCCAGCAGCTTAGCGACTAGCGGCCTCACAGATACGCAGTATTTT
>TRBV5-1|-|TRBJ1-2|TRBD1|15
CASSVAGTGNFGYTF
TGCGCCAGCAGCGTGGCGGGGACAGGGAATTTTGGCTACACCTTC
>TRBV6-5|-|TRBJ2-1|TRBD1|15
CASISGTGLGNEQFF
TGTGCCAGCATATCCGGGACAGGGTTAGGGAATGAGCAGTTCTTC
>TRBV3-1/TRBV3-2|-|TRBJ2-3|TRBD2|16
CASSLGLAGGSDTQYF
TGTGCCAGCAGCCTGGGACTAGCGGGAGGGTCAGATACGCAGTATTTT
>TRBV27|-|TRBJ2-2|-|16
CASSSLGGSNTGELFF
TGTGCCAGCAGCTCCCTCGGGGGATCGAACACCGGGGAGCTGTTTTTT
>TRBV6-5|-|TRBJ2-1|-|14
CASSYGAGVNEQFF
TGTGCCAGCAGTTACGGGGCAGGGGTCAATGAGCAGTTCTTC
>TRBV19|-|TRBJ2-1|TRBD1|14
CASRDRGRIDEQFF
TGTGCCAGTAGGGACAGGGGAAGGATCGATGAGCAGTTCTTC
>TRBV3-1/TRBV3-2|-|TRBJ2-6|-|17
CASSQALGRAGANVLTF
TGTGCCAGCAGCCAGGCTTTGGGGAGAGCTGGGGCCAACGTCCTGACTTTC
>TRBV5-1|-|TRBJ2-7|-|16
CASSLAPGSARGEQYF
TGCGCCAGCAGCTTGGCCCCTGGTAGCGCGCGTGGGGAGCAGTACTTC
>TRBV5-4|few|TRBJ2-6|-|15
CASSLPVSGANVLTF
TGTGCCAGCAGCTTGCCTGTCTCTGGGGCCAACGTCCTGACTTTC
>TRBV19|-|TRBJ1-2|-|19
CASSPNNPRTARVNYGYTF
TGTGCCAGTAGTCCAAATAATCCCCGGACAGCTCGAGTTAACTATGGCTACACCTTC
>TRBV27|-|TRBJ2-1|-|16
CASSPPGLFSDNEQFF
TGTGCCAGCAGTCCCCCGGGACTTTTCAGTGACAATGAGCAGTTCTTC
>TRBV6-6|-|TRBJ1-1|TRBD1|16
CASSRGQGKMHTEAFF
TGTGCCAGCAGCCGCGGACAGGGCAAAATGCACACTGAAGCTTTCTTT
>TRBV18|-|TRBJ1-3|-|14
CASSPTGPGNTIYF
TGTGCCAGCTCACCAACCGGTCCTGGAAACACCATATATTTT
>TRBV6-1|few|TRBJ2-1|TRBD2|17
CASSGRLAGAPSNEQFF
TGTGCCAGCAGTGGCCGACTAGCGGGAGCTCCCTCGAATGAGCAGTTCTTC